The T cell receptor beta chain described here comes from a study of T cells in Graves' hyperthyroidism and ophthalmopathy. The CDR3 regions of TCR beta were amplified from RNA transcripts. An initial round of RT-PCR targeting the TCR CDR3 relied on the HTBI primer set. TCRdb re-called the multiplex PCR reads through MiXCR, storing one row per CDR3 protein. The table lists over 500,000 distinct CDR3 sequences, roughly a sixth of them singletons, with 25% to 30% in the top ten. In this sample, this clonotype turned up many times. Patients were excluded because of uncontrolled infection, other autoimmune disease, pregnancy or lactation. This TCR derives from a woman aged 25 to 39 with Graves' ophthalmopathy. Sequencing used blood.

CDR3 protein: CSARRRGFEGNEQFF. The CDR3 DNA follows: TGCAGTGCTAGAAGAAGGGGGTTTGAGGGGAATGAGCAGTTCTTC. This rearrangement joins TRBV20-1 to TRBJ2-1; maybe TRBD1 (6 bases). This CDR3 spans 15 amino acids. Between the trimmed V and J ends, which lost 2 bases and 7 bases, there was a span of 18 bases. CDR1 is DFQATT and CDR2 is SNEGSKA in the germline V gene (reference sequence).